This T cell receptor (beta chain) is drawn from a study of T cells in Graves' hyperthyroidism and ophthalmopathy. Study-wide results and caveats: The authors' 13 V-J model separated ophthalmopathy from stable hyperthyroidism. Most thyroid-expanded clonotypes above 0.001 were also found in blood.

Germline V CDR1 and CDR2: ENHRY, SYGVKD. This CDR3 has 16 amino acids. The junction had 8 bases not matched to a gene; V was cut back by 6 bases and J by 4 bases. The source material, RNA transcripts, was used to amplify TCR beta CDR3 regions. First-round RT-PCR targeting the TCR CDR3 was performed with the HTBI primer set. One entry per CDR3 protein, called by TCRdb with MiXCR from the multiplex PCR reads. The table has about 560,000 distinct CDR3 sequences, approximately 15% seen once. PBMCs were sourced from less than 12 ml fresh peripheral blood. With respect to this clonotype: Its target is not known.

The rearrangement uses TRBV10-3 and TRBJ2-2; 10 bases are shared with TRBD1. Sequencing used blood. This receptor was taken from a woman under 30 with Graves' hyperthyroidism. The CDR3 is CAIRKGQGSVTGELFF. CDR3 coding DNA: TGTGCCATCAGGAAGGGACAGGGGAGCGTCACCGGGGAGCTGTTTTTT.